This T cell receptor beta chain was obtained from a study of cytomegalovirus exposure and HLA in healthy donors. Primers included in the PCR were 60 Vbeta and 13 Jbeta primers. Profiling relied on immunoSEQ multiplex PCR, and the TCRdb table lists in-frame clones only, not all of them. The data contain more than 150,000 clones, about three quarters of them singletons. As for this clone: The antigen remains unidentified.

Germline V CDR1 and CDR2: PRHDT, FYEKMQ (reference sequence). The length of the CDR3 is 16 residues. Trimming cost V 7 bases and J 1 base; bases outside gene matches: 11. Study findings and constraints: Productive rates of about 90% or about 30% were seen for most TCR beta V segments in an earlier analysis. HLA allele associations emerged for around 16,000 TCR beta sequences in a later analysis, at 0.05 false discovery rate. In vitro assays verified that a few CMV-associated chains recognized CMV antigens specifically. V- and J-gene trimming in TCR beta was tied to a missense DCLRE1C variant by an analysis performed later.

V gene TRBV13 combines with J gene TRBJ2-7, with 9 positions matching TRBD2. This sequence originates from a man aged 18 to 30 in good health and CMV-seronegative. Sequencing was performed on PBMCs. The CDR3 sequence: CASMEKASGASYEQYF. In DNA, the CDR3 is TGTGCCAGCATGGAAAAAGCTAGCGGGGCGTCCTACGAGCAGTACTTC.